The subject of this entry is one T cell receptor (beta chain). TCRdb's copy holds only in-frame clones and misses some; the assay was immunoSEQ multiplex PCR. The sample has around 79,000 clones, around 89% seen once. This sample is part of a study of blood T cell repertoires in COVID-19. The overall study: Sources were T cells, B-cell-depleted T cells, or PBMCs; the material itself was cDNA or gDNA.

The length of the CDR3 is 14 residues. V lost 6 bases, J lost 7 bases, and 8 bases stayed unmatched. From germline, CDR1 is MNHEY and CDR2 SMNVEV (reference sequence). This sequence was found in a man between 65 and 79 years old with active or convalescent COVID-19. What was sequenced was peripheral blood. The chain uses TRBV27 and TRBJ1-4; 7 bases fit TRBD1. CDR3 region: CASSSLTGLEKLFF. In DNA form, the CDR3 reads TGTGCCAGCAGCTCATTGACAGGGCTTGAAAAACTGTTTTTT.